This T cell receptor beta chain was sequenced during a study of CD4 T cells in relation to SARS-CoV-2 and coronaviruses. Points from the study as a whole: SARS-CoV-2-driven expansion was significantly weaker in crossreactive than monoreactive clones.

CD4+ T cells from unexposed donors were obtained before the COVID-19 pandemic (2011-2018). After 10 to 11 days of culture, CD4+ T cells were isolated. Cells permitting, SARS-CoV-2 S/N and four cold-coronavirus spikes were tested on unexposed-donor CD4+ T cells. PBMCs were plated at two million per well in IL-2-containing medium. Sequencing used immunoSEQ multiplex PCR; TCRdb keeps in-frame clones, though not all of them. The data hold 16,000 or so clones, with 80% to 85% observed a single time. Trimming took off 10 bases at V and 3 bases at J, with 15 bases between the two ends. The CDR3 totals 13 residues. Germline V CDR1 and CDR2: LNHDA, SQIVND (reference sequence). Of note for this clone: Its specificity is not known.

The source material was CD4+ T cells from PBMCs, cultured in vitro. J is TRBJ1-2 and V is TRBV19; D possibly corresponds to TRBD1 (5 bases). This TCR was recovered from a human donor in good health. The CDR3 here is CAIKKVGHYGYTF. Written as DNA, the CDR3 is TGTGCCATTAAGAAGGTGGGGCACTATGGCTACACCTTC.